This T cell receptor beta chain emerged from a study of T cells after yellow fever vaccination. On the study more broadly: EM, EMRA, CM and Tscm memory subsets were separated by sorting (using CD3, CD45RA, CCR7 and CD95). Study outcomes and limitations: Overlap between CD4 and CD8 compartments was detected for a small share of clonotypes. Bulk-population clonotypes that are abundant could appear as contaminants in FACS-sorted repertoires.

Researchers made TCR cDNA using 5'RACE template switching, and this step added a universal primer site and UMIs. TCRdb used MiXCR to reprocess the 5' RACE reads, holding one entry per CDR3 protein. The data show around 25,000 distinct CDR3 sequences, less than 4% seen once. The CDR3 has 15 amino acids. The J segment lost 3 bases and the V segment lost 5 bases, leaving 11 bases of the junction unmatched. Germline-derived CDR1 and CDR2 are SGHKS and YYEKEE (reference sequence). The chain combines TRBV5-5 with TRBJ2-7; 7 bases fit TRBD1. The source of this sequence is a man aged 18 to 29 who received the YFV17D yellow fever vaccine. Sample: PBMCs, either bulk or a sorted T-cell subset (CD4+, CD8+, memory, or dextramer-sorted; not recorded which), taken roughly seven weeks after the first yellow fever vaccination. This chain's CDR3 is CASSSTGTAFYEQYF. The CDR3 nucleotides read TGTGCCAGCAGTTCAACCGGGACAGCCTTCTACGAGCAGTACTTC.